What follows are 2 T cell receptor beta chains derived from one specimen sequenced in a study of Tregs in tolerant kidney transplant recipients. Some clones are missing from TCRdb's copy, which holds only in-frame ones; the method was immunoSEQ multiplex PCR. The sample includes roughly 250,000 clones, about 80% of them seen just once. The sequenced sample was CD4+ T cells from blood. The origin of the receptors is a human donor in good health.

The chain links TRBV6-1 to TRBJ2-1; possibly TRBD2 for D (6 bases). Trimming cost V 2 bases and J 6 bases, with 11 bases left between them. CDR3 length equals 14 residues. CDR1 MNHNS and CDR2 SASEGT come from the germline V gene. CDR3 sequence: CASSERRELNEQFF. The CDR3 DNA follows: TGTGCCAGCAGTGAACGGAGGGAGCTCAATGAGCAGTTCTTC.

The V gene is TRBV4-1, the J gene TRBJ1-2; a weak D match, TRBD1 (5 bases). CDR3 length: 15 amino acids. V was trimmed by 4 bases and J by 2 bases, leaving 14 bases between them. Germline CDR1 is MGHRA and CDR2 is YSYEKL. CDR3 coding DNA: TGCGCCAGCAGCCCCGAGCCCGCAGGGAACTATGGCTACACCTTC. This translates into CASSPEPAGNYGYTF.